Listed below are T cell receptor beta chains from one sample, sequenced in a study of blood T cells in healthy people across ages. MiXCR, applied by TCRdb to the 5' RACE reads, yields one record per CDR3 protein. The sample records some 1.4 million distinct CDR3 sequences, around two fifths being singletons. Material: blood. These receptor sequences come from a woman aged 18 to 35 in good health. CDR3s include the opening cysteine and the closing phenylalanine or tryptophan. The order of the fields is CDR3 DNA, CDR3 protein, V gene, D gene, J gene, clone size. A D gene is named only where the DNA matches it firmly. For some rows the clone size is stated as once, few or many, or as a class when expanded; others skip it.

cdr3_nt: TGTGCCAGCAGCCAAGATAAGGGTTCCACTTTCTACAATGAGCAGTTCTTC; cdr3_aa: CASSQDKGSTFYNEQFF; v_call: TRBV14; d_call: NA; j_call: TRBJ2-1; clone_size: NA
cdr3_nt: TGTGCCAGCTCACAGGGATTGTTGACAGGGTTATCTGAAGCTTTCTTT; cdr3_aa: CASSQGLLTGLSEAFF; v_call: TRBV18; d_call: TRBD1; j_call: TRBJ1-1; clone_size: NA
cdr3_nt: TGTGCCAGCAGCCAAGAGGGGGGCAGGGCGGGACAGCCCCAGCATTTT; cdr3_aa: CASSQEGGRAGQPQHF; v_call: TRBV4-2; d_call: NA; j_call: TRBJ1-5; clone_size: NA
cdr3_nt: TGTGCCAGCACCTTATCGGCCGAACGACAGGGTTTTATGCCACCCCTCCACTTT; cdr3_aa: CASTLSAERQGFMPPLHF; v_call: TRBV7-2; d_call: TRBD1; j_call: TRBJ1-6; clone_size: NA
cdr3_nt: TGTGCCAGCAGCTTGGGGGACAGGAACCAAGAGACCCAGTACTTC; cdr3_aa: CASSLGDRNQETQYF; v_call: TRBV7-6; d_call: TRBD1; j_call: TRBJ2-5; clone_size: NA
cdr3_nt: TGTGCCAGCTCATCTACCACGGGACCGGGTGAGGGCTACACCTTC; cdr3_aa: CASSSTTGPGEGYTF; v_call: TRBV18; d_call: NA; j_call: TRBJ1-2; clone_size: NA
cdr3_nt: TGTGTCAGCAGTTTCGGACAGGGGGGGACCTACGAGCAGTACTTC; cdr3_aa: CVSSFGQGGTYEQYF; v_call: TRBV27; d_call: TRBD1; j_call: TRBJ2-7; clone_size: NA
cdr3_nt: TGTGCCAGCAGAGCAGCGGGAGTAGAGACCCAGTACTTC; cdr3_aa: CASRAAGVETQYF; v_call: TRBV12-3/TRBV12-4; d_call: TRBD2; j_call: TRBJ2-5; clone_size: few
cdr3_nt: TGCAGTGGTCCTGCAGGGTGGGGCTACACCTTC; cdr3_aa: CSGPAGWGYTF; v_call: TRBV20-1; d_call: NA; j_call: TRBJ1-2; clone_size: NA
cdr3_nt: TGTGCCAGCAGTGGCCCACAGGGCATCACAGATACGCAGTATTTT; cdr3_aa: CASSGPQGITDTQYF; v_call: TRBV6-1; d_call: NA; j_call: TRBJ2-3; clone_size: few
cdr3_nt: TGCAGTGCTAGCGTTCCCACTAATGAAAAACTGTTTTTT; cdr3_aa: CSASVPTNEKLFF; v_call: TRBV20-1; d_call: NA; j_call: TRBJ1-4; clone_size: few
cdr3_nt: TGTGCCAGCAGTGACACGGGGGCCACAGATACGCAGTATTTT; cdr3_aa: CASSDTGATDTQYF; v_call: TRBV6-4; d_call: NA; j_call: TRBJ2-3; clone_size: NA
cdr3_nt: TGTGCCAGCAGCTTAGGACTGGTAGGGTATGGCTACACCTTC; cdr3_aa: CASSLGLVGYGYTF; v_call: TRBV7-9; d_call: NA; j_call: TRBJ1-2; clone_size: NA
cdr3_nt: TGCAGCGTTCTGAGACAGGGTTCTTCCGAGCAGTACTTC; cdr3_aa: CSVLRQGSSEQYF; v_call: TRBV29-1; d_call: TRBD1; j_call: TRBJ2-7; clone_size: NA